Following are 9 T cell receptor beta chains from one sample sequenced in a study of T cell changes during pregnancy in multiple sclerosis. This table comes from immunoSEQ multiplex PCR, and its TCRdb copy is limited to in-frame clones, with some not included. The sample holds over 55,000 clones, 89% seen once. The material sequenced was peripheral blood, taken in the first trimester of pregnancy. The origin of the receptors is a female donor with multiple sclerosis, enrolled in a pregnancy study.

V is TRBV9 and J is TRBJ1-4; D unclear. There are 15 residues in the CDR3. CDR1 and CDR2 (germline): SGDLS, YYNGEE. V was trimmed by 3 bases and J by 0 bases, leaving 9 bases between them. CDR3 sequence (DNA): TGTGCCAGCAGCGGAAACAGAGCAACTAATGAAAAACTGTTTTTT. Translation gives CASSGNRATNEKLFF.

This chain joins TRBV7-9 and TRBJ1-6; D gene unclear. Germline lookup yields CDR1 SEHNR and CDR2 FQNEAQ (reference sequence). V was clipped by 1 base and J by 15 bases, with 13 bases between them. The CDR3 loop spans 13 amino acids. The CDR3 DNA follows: TGTGCCAGCAGCTTAGTAATTGGGCAAGTCCTCCACTTT. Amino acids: CASSLVIGQVLHF.

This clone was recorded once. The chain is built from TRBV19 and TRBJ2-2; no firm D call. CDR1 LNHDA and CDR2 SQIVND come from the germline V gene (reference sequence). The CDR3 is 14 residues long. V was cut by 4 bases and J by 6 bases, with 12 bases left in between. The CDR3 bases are TGTGCCAGTAGTACGGGTCGGCATTCCGGGGAGCTGTTTTTT. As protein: CASSTGRHSGELFF.

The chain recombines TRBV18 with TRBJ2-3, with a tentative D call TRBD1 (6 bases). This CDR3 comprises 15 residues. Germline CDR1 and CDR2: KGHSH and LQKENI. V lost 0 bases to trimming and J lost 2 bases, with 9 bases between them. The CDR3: CASSPPTGYTDTQYF. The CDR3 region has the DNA TGTGCCAGCTCACCACCTACAGGGTACACAGATACGCAGTATTTT.

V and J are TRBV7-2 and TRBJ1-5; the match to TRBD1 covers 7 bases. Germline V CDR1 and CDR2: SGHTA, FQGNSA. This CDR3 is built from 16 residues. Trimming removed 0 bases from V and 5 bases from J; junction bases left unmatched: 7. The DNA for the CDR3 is TGTGCCAGCAGCTTAGCGGGAGTGAGGGGGCATCAGCCCCAGCATTTT. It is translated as CASSLAGVRGHQPQHF.

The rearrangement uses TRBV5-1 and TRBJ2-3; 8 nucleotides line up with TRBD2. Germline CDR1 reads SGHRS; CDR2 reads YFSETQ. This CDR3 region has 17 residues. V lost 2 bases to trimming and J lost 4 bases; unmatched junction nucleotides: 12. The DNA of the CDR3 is TGCGCCAGCAGCTTTGACGTAGGAGCGGGAGTGGCAGATACGCAGTATTTT. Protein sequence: CASSFDVGAGVADTQYF.

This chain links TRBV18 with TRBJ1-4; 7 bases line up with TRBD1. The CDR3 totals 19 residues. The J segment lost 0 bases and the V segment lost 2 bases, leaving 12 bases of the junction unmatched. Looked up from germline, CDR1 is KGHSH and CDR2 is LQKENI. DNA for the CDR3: TGTGCCAGCTCACCAATTAATCCGGGACAGCAAGCAACTAATGAAAAACTGTTTTTT. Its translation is CASSPINPGQQATNEKLFF.

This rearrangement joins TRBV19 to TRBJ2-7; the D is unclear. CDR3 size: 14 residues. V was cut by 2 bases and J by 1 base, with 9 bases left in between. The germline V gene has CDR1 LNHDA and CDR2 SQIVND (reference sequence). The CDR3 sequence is CASSIRTESYEQYF. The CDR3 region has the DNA TGTGCCAGTAGTATACGAACGGAGTCCTACGAGCAGTACTTC.

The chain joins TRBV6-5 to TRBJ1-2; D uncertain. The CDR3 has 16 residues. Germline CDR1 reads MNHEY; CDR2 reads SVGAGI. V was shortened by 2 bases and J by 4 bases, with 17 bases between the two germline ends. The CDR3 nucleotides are TGTGCCAGCAGTTACGGGCTTCAAGGGAGGCCCTATGGCTACACCTTC. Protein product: CASSYGLQGRPYGYTF.